Below are 14 T cell receptor beta chains sequenced from a single sample in a study of blood T cell repertoires in COVID-19. Sequenced by immunoSEQ multiplex PCR; TCRdb stores in-frame clones only, minus some. The sample holds about 300,000 clones, 80% to 95% seen once. The sequenced sample was peripheral blood. Receptors were obtained from a woman under 40 with COVID-19, enrolled during active disease.

The chain carries TRBV18 and TRBJ2-7, with TRBD1 matching 8 bases. This CDR3 is built from 16 residues. Losses at the gene ends were 1 base for V and 2 bases for J; bases not matched to a gene: 7. Looked up from germline, CDR1 is KGHSH and CDR2 is LQKENI. The CDR3 DNA reads TGTGCCAGCTCACCACGTCCGGACAGGGCTCCCTACGAGCAGTACTTC. Amino acids: CASSPRPDRAPYEQYF.

The chain is built from TRBV29-1 and TRBJ2-1; D is uncertain. V lost 4 bases to trimming and J lost 15 bases, with 10 bases between them. Per the germline V gene, CDR1 is SQVTM and CDR2 is ANQGSEA. This CDR3 is 9 amino acids long. The DNA for the CDR3 is TGCAGCGTTGGTCGAGAACGGTTCTTC. Its translation is CSVGRERFF.

This chain joins TRBV15 and TRBJ2-1; 9 nucleotides align to TRBD2. Trimming at V came to 3 bases and at J to 4 bases, leaving 10 bases not matched to a gene. CDR3 length: 17 amino acids. Germline CDR1 reads LNHNV; CDR2 reads YYDKDF (reference sequence). This CDR3 is CATSSRVAGERYNEQFF. The CDR3 DNA follows: TGTGCCACCAGCAGCCGGGTAGCGGGAGAAAGGTACAATGAGCAGTTCTTC.

As regards this clone: The same CDR3 arises from other DNA sequences in this sample as well. The chain employs TRBV9 and TRBJ2-3; D is perhaps TRBD2 (6 bases). The CDR3 is made up of 15 amino acids. Trimming removed 0 bases from V and 1 base from J, with 9 bases in between. Germline CDR1 and CDR2: SGDLS and YYNGEE. The CDR3 protein is CASSVDPGGTDTQYF. As DNA, the CDR3 is TGTGCCAGCAGCGTAGATCCGGGAGGCACAGATACGCAGTATTTT. Variable domain in full (rest from reference TRBV9 and TRBJ2-3): DSGVTQTPKHLITATGQRVTLRCSPRSGDLSVYWYQQSLDQGLQFLIQYYNGEERAKGNILERFSAQQFPDLHSELNLSSLELGDSALYFCASSVDPGGTDTQYFGPGTRLTVL.

This chain links TRBV5-1 with TRBJ2-1; 8 nucleotides align to TRBD2. Germline lookup yields CDR1 SGHRS and CDR2 YFSETQ. CDR3 length: 15 amino acids. After removal of 6 bases from V and 0 bases from J, the junction contained 5 bases not matched to a gene. The CDR3 DNA is TGCGCCAGCACCAACAGCGGGAGCTCCTACAATGAGCAGTTCTTC. Amino acids: CASTNSGSSYNEQFF. The full variable domain, completed using reference TRBV5-1 and TRBJ2-1, is KAGVTQTPRYLIKTRGQQVTLSCSPISGHRSVSWYQQTPGQGLQFLFEYFSETQRNKGNFPGRFSGRQFSNSRSEMNVSTLELGDSALYLCASTNSGSSYNEQFFGPGTRLTVL.

J is TRBJ1-2 and V is TRBV4-1; D is possibly TRBD1 (6 bases). The CDR3 contains 17 residues. Germline CDR1 reads MGHRA; CDR2 reads YSYEKL. The V gene lost 0 bases and the J gene lost 4 bases, with 18 bases spanning the gap. The CDR3 nucleotides are TGCGCCAGCAGCCAAGATGGAGGTGGGGCAGGGGTCTATGGCTACACCTTC. It codes for CASSQDGGGAGVYGYTF.

This clone was seen only a few times. The V and J genes are TRBV5-4 and TRBJ1-1; 9 bases fit TRBD1. V gave up 4 bases and J gave up 6 bases; unmatched junction bases: 4. Germline V gene data show CDR1 as SGHNT and CDR2 as YYREEE (reference sequence). The CDR3 runs to 13 residues. The chain's CDR3 is CASSHTGGSEAFF. CDR3 nucleotide sequence: TGTGCCAGCAGCCACACAGGGGGCTCTGAAGCTTTCTTT.

The rearrangement uses TRBV11-1 and TRBJ1-1, with D hard to call. The CDR3 runs 11 residues. Trimming removed 5 bases at V and 10 bases at J, with 11 bases between. The germline CDR1 and CDR2 sequences are SGHAT and FQDESV (reference sequence). The CDR3 nucleotides read TGTGCCAGCAGCCTCATCCTCGGAGCTTTCTTT. Protein sequence: CASSLILGAFF.

This chain uses TRBV6-5 with TRBJ2-1; 8 nucleotides align to TRBD2. This CDR3 has 15 residues. From germline, CDR1 is MNHEY and CDR2 SVGAGI. The J segment lost 8 bases and the V segment lost 6 bases, leaving 12 bases of the junction unmatched. The CDR3 bases are TGTGCCAGCAGGGGGGAGGTTACTAGCGGCGATGAGCAGTTCTTC. Translated: CASRGEVTSGDEQFF.

There are a few counts of this clone. This chain joins TRBV29-1 and TRBJ2-2; D is possibly TRBD2 (7 bases). The CDR3 length is 13 residues. Germline assignment: CDR1 SQVTM and CDR2 ANQGSEA. With 6 bases removed from V and 4 bases from J, the gap between germline ends came to 12 bases. The CDR3 loop reads CSVNREGTGELFF. The CDR3 nucleotides read TGCAGCGTAAACAGGGAGGGCACCGGGGAGCTGTTTTTT.

The gene calls are TRBV27 and TRBJ2-4, with 7 bases identical to TRBD2. Trimming at V came to 6 bases and at J to 1 base, leaving 21 bases not matched to a gene. CDR3 size: 20 residues. Germline CDR1 is MNHEY and CDR2 is SMNVEV (reference sequence). The CDR3, as DNA: TGTGCCAGCAGCCCTCAATCCATTCTCGGGGGGTTCTTTGCCAAAAACATTCAGTACTTC. Its protein is CASSPQSILGGFFAKNIQYF.

The chain joins TRBV2 to TRBJ2-1; 12 bases are a match to TRBD2. The CDR3 contains 14 residues. Per germline, CDR1 SNHLY and CDR2 FYNNEI. The V segment lost 6 bases and the J segment 5 bases; nucleotides outside the gene matches: 2. The CDR3, as DNA: TGTGCCAGCAGCTGGACTAGCGGGGACAATGAGCAGTTCTTC. It encodes CASSWTSGDNEQFF.

V is TRBV5-4 and J is TRBJ2-2; D perhaps matches TRBD2 (5 bases). The ends were cut back, 5 bases at V and 8 bases at J, with 16 bases in the middle. Germline V lookup: CDR1 SGHNT, CDR2 YYREEE (reference sequence). This CDR3 is built from 14 residues. Here the CDR3 reads CASREERVTGELFF. The CDR3, as DNA: TGTGCCAGCAGGGAAGAGAGGGTGACTGGGGAGCTGTTTTTT.

V gene TRBV30 combines with J gene TRBJ1-1; no definite D call. Germline V gives CDR1 GTSNPN, CDR2 SVGIG (reference sequence). With 2 bases removed from V and 0 bases from J, the gap between germline ends came to 7 bases. The CDR3 consists of 13 residues. CDR3 in DNA: TGTGCCTGGAGTCTGCAGATGAACACTGAAGCTTTCTTT. This translates into CAWSLQMNTEAFF.